This TCR beta chain was sequenced during a study of T cell responses to AZD1222 COVID-19 vaccine. On the study more broadly: Investigators merged groups given second doses at roughly 4 or roughly 12 weeks.

Trimming took off 5 bases at V and 0 bases at J, with 14 bases between the two ends. This CDR3 is 15 amino acids long. The germline CDR1 and CDR2 sequences are SNHLY and FYNNEI. A note on this clone: The antigen remains unidentified.

Libraries were prepared by immunoSEQ multiplex PCR; TCRdb keeps only in-frame clonotypes and omits some of them. The table shows some 180,000 clones, with 80% to 95% occurring only once. General study points: AZD1222 recipients seropositive at baseline numbered only 5 or 6.

The rearrangement joins TRBV2 to TRBJ2-7; D call uncertain. This TCR derives from an adult in good health. The sequencing used peripheral blood, collected on day 0 of AZD1222 vaccination. For the CDR3, the DNA is TGTGCCAGCAGTCTGGACCGTCTTAGCTCCTACGAGCAGTACTTC. This encodes CASSLDRLSSYEQYF.